This entry lists 9 T cell receptor beta chains sequenced from one sample in a study of blood T cell repertoires in COVID-19. The method was immunoSEQ multiplex PCR; TCRdb's version includes in-frame clones alone and lacks a portion of them. This table has about 310,000 clones, about 90% appearing once. Sequencing was performed on PBMCs or T cells enriched from blood (not recorded which). The receptors were sampled from a woman aged 18-29 years with acute COVID-19.

The chain combines TRBV2 with TRBJ1-3; TRBD1 aligns across 9 bases. Per germline, CDR1 SNHLY and CDR2 FYNNEI. The CDR3 is made up of 16 amino acids. With V trimmed by 7 bases and J by 3 bases, 10 bases remained unmatched. Written as DNA, the CDR3 is TGTGCCAGCACCACTGACGGGACAGGGAATGGAAACACCATATATTTT. This gives the protein CASTTDGTGNGNTIYF.

This chain uses TRBV6-5 with TRBJ1-2; a weak D match, TRBD1 (6 bases). Germline V gene sequence: CDR1 MNHEY, CDR2 SVGAGI. The CDR3 has 11 residues. Trimming pared 11 bases from V and 7 bases from J, leaving 14 bases between. The chain's CDR3 is CAVRQDGGYTF. As DNA, the CDR3 is TGTGCCGTTCGACAGGACGGTGGCTACACCTTC.

The chain recombines TRBV30 with TRBJ1-5, with 9 bases fitting TRBD1. Unmatched junction bases numbered 8, after V lost 1 base and J lost 7 bases. This CDR3 has 15 amino acids. In germline, CDR1 is GTSNPN, CDR2 SVGIG (reference sequence). The CDR3 loop is CAWSAVEGTGQPQHF. The CDR3 nucleotides read TGTGCCTGGAGTGCCGTAGAAGGGACAGGGCAGCCCCAGCATTTT.

This chain links TRBV28 with TRBJ1-4; D is unresolved. Germline loops: CDR1 MDHEN, CDR2 SYDVKM. This CDR3 comprises 15 residues. V was shortened by 5 bases and J by 8 bases, with 18 bases between the two germline ends. The CDR3 spells CASSPRLRVWEKLFF. CDR3 in DNA: TGTGCCAGCAGTCCCCGTCTTCGGGTTTGGGAAAAACTGTTTTTT.

The chain joins TRBV28 to TRBJ1-6; 9 bases match TRBD1. This CDR3 contains 15 residues. The junction had 10 bases not matched to a gene; V was cut back by 6 bases and J by 10 bases. The V gene's germline CDR1 is MDHEN and CDR2 SYDVKM. CDR3 DNA: TGTGCCAGCAGCCCGGGACAGGGCGGCGGGTCACCCCTCCACTTT. Its translation is CASSPGQGGGSPLHF. Variable domain in full (rest from reference TRBV28 and TRBJ1-6): DVKVTQSSRYLVKRTGEKVFLECVQDMDHENMFWYRQDPGLGLRLIYFSYDVKMKEKGDIPEGYSVSREKKERFSLILESASTNQTSMYLCASSPGQGGGSPLHFGNGTRLTVT.

The chain links TRBV7-3 to TRBJ2-5; 13 positions match TRBD2. The CDR3 loop spans 15 amino acids. The J segment lost 6 bases and the V segment lost 5 bases, leaving 6 bases of the junction unmatched. CDR1 is SGHTA and CDR2 is FQGTGA in the germline V gene. This CDR3 is CASSPGTSGIQTQYF. CDR3 nucleotide sequence: TGTGCCAGCAGCCCCGGGACTAGCGGGATACAGACCCAGTACTTC.

V is TRBV6-2 or TRBV6-3 and J is TRBJ2-2; TRBD1 matches 9 bases. In germline, CDR1 is MNHEY, CDR2 SVGEGT. This CDR3 comprises 16 residues. V lost 2 bases to trimming and J lost 1 base; unmatched junction nucleotides: 2. Here the CDR3 reads CASSYRTGVNTGELFF. CDR3 in DNA: TGTGCCAGCAGTTACAGGACAGGGGTGAACACCGGGGAGCTGTTTTTT.

V and J are TRBV28 and TRBJ2-7; 8 bases are a match to TRBD2. This CDR3 comprises 15 residues. Per germline, CDR1 MDHEN and CDR2 SYDVKM. The J segment lost 0 bases and the V segment lost 6 bases, leaving 7 bases of the junction unmatched. The CDR3 loop reads CASSHTSGASYEQYF. In DNA, the CDR3 is TGTGCCAGCAGCCACACTAGCGGAGCCTCCTACGAGCAGTACTTC.

This chain uses TRBV12-5 with TRBJ2-2; TRBD2 matches 8 bases. V dropped 7 bases and J dropped 0; count of bases not matched to a gene: 7. The germline gives CDR1 LGHNT, CDR2 FRNRAP. The CDR3 length is 16 residues. DNA of the CDR3: TGTGCTAGTGTCCGAGCTAGCGGGCCGAACACCGGGGAGCTGTTTTTT. It encodes CASVRASGPNTGELFF.